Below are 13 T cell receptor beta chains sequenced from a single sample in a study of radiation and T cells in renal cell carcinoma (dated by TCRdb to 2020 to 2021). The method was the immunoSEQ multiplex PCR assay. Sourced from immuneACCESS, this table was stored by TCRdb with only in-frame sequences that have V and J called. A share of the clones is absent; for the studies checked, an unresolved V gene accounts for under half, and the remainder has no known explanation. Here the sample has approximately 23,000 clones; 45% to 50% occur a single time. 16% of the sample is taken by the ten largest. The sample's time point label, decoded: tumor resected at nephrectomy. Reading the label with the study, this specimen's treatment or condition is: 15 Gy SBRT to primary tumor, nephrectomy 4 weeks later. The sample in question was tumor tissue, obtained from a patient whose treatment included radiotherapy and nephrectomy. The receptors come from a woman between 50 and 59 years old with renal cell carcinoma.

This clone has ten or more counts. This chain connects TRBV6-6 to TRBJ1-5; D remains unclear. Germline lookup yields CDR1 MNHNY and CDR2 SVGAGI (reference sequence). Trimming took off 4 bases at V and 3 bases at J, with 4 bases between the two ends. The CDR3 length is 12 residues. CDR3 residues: CASSLDNQPQHF. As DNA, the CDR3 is TGTGCCAGCAGTTTAGACAATCAGCCCCAGCATTTT.

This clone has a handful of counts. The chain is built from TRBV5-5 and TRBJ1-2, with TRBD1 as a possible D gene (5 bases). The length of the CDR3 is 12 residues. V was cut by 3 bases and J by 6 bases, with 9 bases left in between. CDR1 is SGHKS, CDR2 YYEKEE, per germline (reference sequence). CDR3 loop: CASSSDRHGYTF. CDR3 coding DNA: TGTGCCAGCAGCTCCGACAGACATGGCTACACCTTC. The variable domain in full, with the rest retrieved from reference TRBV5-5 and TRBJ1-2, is DAGVTQSPTHLIKTRGQQVTLRCSPISGHKSVSWYQQVLGQGPQFIFQYYEKEERGRGNFPDRFSARQFPNYSSELNVNALLLGDSALYLCASSSDRHGYTFGSGTRLTVV.

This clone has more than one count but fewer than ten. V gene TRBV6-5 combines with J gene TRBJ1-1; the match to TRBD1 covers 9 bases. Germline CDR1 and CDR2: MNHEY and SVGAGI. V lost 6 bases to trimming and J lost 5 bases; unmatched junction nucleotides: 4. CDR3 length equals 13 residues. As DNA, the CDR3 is TGTGCCAGCAGACAGGGGGCTAGAACTGAAGCTTTCTTT. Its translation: CASRQGARTEAFF.

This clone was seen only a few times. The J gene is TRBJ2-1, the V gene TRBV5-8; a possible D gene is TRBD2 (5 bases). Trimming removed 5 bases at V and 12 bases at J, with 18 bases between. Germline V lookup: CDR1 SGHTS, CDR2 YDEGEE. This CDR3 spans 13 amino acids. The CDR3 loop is CASSLESRAGQFF. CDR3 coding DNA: TGTGCCAGCAGTCTCGAGTCCCGGGCGGGGCAGTTCTTC.

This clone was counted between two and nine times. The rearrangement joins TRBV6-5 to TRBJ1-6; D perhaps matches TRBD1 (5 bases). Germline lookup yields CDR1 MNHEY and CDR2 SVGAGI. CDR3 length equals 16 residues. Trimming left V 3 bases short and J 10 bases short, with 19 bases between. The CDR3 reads CASSYFQGGLNSPLHF. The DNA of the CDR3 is TGTGCCAGCAGTTATTTCCAGGGCGGTTTGAACTCACCCCTCCACTTT.

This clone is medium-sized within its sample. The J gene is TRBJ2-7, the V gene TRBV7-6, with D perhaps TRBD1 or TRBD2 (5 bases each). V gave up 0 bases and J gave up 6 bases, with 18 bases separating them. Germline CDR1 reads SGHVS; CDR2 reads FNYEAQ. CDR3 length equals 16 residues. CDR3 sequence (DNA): TGTGCCAGCAGCTTAGCAAGCAGGGACCTCCCCCTCGAGCAGTACTTC. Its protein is CASSLASRDLPLEQYF.

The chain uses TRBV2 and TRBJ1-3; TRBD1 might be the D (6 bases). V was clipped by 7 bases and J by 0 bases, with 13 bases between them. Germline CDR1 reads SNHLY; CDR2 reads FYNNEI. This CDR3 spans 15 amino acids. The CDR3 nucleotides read TGTGCCAGCACTGTGGACAGCTACTCTGGAAACACCATATATTTT. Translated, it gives CASTVDSYSGNTIYF.

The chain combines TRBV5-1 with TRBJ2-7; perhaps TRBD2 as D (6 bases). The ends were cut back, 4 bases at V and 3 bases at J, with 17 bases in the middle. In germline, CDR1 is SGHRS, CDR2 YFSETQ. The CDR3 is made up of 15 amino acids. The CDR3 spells CASSIDTSKVYEQYF. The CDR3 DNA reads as TGCGCCAGCAGCATAGATACTAGCAAGGTCTACGAGCAGTACTTC.

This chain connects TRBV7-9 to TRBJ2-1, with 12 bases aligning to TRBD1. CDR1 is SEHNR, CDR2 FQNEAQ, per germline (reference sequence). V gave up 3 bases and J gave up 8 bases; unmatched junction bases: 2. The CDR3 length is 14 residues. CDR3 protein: CASSLGQGADEQFF. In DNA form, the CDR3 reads TGTGCCAGCAGCTTGGGACAGGGGGCCGATGAGCAGTTCTTC.

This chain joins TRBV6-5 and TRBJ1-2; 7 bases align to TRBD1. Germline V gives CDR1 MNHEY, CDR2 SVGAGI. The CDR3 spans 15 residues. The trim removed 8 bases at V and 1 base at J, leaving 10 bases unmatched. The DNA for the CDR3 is TGTGCCAGCCGGGACAGTCGGATTCATAACTATGGCTACACCTTC. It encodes CASRDSRIHNYGYTF.

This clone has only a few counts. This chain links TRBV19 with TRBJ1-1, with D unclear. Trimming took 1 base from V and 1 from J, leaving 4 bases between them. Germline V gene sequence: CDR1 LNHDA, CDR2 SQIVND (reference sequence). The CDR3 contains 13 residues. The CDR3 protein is CASSIGPNTEAFF. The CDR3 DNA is TGTGCCAGTAGTATAGGACCGAACACTGAAGCTTTCTTT.

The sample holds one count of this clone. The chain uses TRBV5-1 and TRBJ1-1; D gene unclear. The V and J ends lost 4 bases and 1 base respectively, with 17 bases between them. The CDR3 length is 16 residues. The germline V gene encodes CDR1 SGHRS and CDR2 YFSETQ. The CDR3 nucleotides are TGCGCCAGCAGCCGTTCCATGGTGGCTCCGAACACTGAAGCTTTCTTT. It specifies CASSRSMVAPNTEAFF.

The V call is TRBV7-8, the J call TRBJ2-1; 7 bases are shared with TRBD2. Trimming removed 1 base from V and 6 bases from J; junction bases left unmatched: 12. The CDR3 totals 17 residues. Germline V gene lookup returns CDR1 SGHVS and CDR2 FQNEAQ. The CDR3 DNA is TGTGCCAGCAGCTTAGGTACCGCGGGGGTGCTATTCAATGAGCAGTTCTTC. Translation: CASSLGTAGVLFNEQFF.